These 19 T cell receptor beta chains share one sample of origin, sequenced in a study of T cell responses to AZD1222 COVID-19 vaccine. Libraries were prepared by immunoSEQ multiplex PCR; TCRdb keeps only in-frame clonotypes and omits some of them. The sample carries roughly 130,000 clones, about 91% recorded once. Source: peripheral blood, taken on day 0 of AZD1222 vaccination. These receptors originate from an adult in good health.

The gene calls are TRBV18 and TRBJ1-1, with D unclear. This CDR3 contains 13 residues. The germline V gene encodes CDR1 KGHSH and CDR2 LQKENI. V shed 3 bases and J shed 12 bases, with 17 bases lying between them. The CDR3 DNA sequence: TGTGCCAGCTCACCCCCGCAGGAGGGAGAAACTTTCTTT. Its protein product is CASSPPQEGETFF.

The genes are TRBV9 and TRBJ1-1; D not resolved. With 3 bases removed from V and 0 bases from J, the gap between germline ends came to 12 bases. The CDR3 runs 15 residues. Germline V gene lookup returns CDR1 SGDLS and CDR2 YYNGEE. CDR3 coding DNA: TGTGCCAGCAGCGCATTACCCGATCTGAACACTGAAGCTTTCTTT. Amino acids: CASSALPDLNTEAFF.

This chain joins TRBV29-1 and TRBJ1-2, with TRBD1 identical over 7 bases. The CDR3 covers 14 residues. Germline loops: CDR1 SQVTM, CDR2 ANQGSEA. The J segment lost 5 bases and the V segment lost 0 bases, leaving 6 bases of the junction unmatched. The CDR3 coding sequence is TGCAGCGTTGAAGAGGGACAGTTAACTTATGGCTACACCTTC. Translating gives CSVEEGQLTYGYTF.

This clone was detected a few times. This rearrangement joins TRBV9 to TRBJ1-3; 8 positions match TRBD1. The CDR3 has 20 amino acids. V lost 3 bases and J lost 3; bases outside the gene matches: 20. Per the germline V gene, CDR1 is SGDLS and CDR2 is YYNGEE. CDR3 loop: CASSAQSGTGAPGGGNTIYF. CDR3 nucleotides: TGTGCCAGCAGCGCCCAATCCGGGACAGGCGCCCCAGGGGGTGGAAACACCATATATTTT.

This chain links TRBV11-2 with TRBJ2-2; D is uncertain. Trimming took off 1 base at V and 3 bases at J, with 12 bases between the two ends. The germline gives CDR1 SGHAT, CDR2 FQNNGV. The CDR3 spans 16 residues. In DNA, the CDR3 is TGTGCCAGCAGCTTAGGTGCGGCCACCCACACCGGGGAGCTGTTTTTT. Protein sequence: CASSLGAATHTGELFF.

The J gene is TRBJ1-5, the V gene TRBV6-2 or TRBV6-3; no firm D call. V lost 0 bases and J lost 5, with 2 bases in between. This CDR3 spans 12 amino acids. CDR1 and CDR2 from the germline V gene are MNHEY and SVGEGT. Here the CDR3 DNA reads TGTGCCAGCAGTTACTCCGATCAGCCCCAGCATTTT. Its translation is CASSYSDQPQHF.

The CDR3 is CASSSTGPGELFF. DNA for the CDR3: TGTGCCAGTAGTAGCACAGGGCCCGGGGAGCTGTTTTTT. V usage is TRBV19 and J usage is TRBJ2-2, with D possibly matching TRBD1 (6 bases). The germline CDR1 and CDR2 sequences are LNHDA and SQIVND (reference sequence). The CDR3 sequence is 13 residues long. The germline V and J ends were trimmed by 4 bases and 6 bases, with 9 bases remaining between them.

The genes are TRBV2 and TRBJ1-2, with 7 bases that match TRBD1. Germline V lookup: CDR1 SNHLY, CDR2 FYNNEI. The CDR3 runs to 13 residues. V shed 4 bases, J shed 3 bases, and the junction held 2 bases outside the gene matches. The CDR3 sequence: CASSVRGDYGYTF. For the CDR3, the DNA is TGTGCCAGCAGTGTCAGGGGGGACTATGGCTACACCTTC.

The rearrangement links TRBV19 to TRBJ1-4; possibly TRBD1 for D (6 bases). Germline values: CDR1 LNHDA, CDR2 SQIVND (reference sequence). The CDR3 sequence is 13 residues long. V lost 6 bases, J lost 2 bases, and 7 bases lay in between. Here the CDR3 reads CASRQGTNEKLFF. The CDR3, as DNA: TGTGCCAGTAGACAGGGCACTAATGAAAAACTGTTTTTT.

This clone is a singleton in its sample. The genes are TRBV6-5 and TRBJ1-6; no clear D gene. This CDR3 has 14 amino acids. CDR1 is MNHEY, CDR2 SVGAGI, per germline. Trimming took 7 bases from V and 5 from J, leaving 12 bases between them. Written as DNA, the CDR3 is TGTGCCAGCACCCGAGGGTGGCATAATTCACCCCTCCACTTT. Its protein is CASTRGWHNSPLHF.

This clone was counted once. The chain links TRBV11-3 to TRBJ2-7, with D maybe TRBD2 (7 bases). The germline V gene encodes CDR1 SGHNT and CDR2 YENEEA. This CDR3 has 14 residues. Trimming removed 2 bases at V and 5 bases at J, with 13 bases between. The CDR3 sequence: CASSLSGGGDEQYF. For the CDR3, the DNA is TGTGCCAGCAGCTTATCGGGGGGCGGGGACGAGCAGTACTTC.

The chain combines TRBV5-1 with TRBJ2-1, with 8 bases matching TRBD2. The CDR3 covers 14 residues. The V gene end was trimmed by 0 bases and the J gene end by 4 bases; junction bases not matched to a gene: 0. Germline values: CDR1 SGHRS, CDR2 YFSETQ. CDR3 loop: CASSLGLAYNEQFF. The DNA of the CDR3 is TGCGCCAGCAGCTTGGGACTAGCGTACAATGAGCAGTTCTTC.

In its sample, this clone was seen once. The CDR3 DNA reads as TGTGCCAGCAGGGGACAGGGCCCTAACTATGGCTACACCTTC. This sequence encodes CASRGQGPNYGYTF. The chain carries TRBV2 and TRBJ1-2; 9 bases are shared with TRBD1. This CDR3 is built from 14 residues. Germline trimming cut 6 bases from V and 0 bases from J; bases unmatched to any gene: 2. Germline V gene lookup returns CDR1 SNHLY and CDR2 FYNNEI.

CDR3 region: CASSPYRGSTEAFF. The CDR3 DNA follows: TGTGCCAGCAGTCCCTACAGGGGGTCCACTGAAGCTTTCTTT. The V call is TRBV27, the J call TRBJ1-1; 8 bases match TRBD1. The CDR3 totals 14 residues. Per germline, CDR1 MNHEY and CDR2 SMNVEV (reference sequence). After removal of 5 bases from V and 4 bases from J, the junction contained 6 bases not matched to a gene.

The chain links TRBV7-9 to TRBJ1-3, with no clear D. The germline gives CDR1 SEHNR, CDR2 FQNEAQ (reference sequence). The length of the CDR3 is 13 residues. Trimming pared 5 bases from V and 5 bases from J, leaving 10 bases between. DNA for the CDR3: TGTGCCAGCAGCCAAAAATCAAGAAACACCATATATTTT. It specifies CASSQKSRNTIYF.

The CDR3 region has the DNA TGTGCCAGCAGCCAACCTAGCGGACACTCCTACGAGCAGTACGTC. Amino acid sequence: CASSQPSGHSYEQYV. The rearrangement joins TRBV3-1 (or the pseudogene TRBV3-2) to TRBJ2-7, with 7 bases lining up with TRBD2. Germline CDR1 LGHDT, CDR2 YNNKEL (reference sequence). Unmatched junction bases numbered 4, after V lost 2 bases and J lost 0 bases. This CDR3 comprises 15 residues.

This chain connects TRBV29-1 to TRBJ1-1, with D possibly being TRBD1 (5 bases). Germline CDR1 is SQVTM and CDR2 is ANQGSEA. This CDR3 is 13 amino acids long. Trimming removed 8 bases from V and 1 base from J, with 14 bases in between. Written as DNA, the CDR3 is TGCAGCTCATCCCGGGGGGGGAACACTGAAGCTTTCTTT. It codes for CSSSRGGNTEAFF.

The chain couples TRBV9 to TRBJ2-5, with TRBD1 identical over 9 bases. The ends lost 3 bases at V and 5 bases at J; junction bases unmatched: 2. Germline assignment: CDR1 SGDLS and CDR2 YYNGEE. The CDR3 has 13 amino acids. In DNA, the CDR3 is TGTGCCAGCAGCGGACAGGGGGAGGAGACCCAGTACTTC. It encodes CASSGQGEETQYF. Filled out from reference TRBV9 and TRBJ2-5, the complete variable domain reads DSGVTQTPKHLITATGQRVTLRCSPRSGDLSVYWYQQSLDQGLQFLIQYYNGEERAKGNILERFSAQQFPDLHSELNLSSLELGDSALYFCASSGQGEETQYFGPGTRLLVL.

CDR3 sequence reads: CASSLVIGGRVYGYTF. The CDR3 DNA sequence: TGTGCCAGCAGCTTAGTAATTGGCGGCAGGGTCTATGGCTACACCTTC. The J gene is TRBJ1-2, the V gene TRBV7-2; D possibly corresponds to TRBD1 (5 bases). The CDR3 runs 16 residues. V shed 1 base and J shed 4 bases, with 16 bases lying between them. Germline loops: CDR1 SGHTA, CDR2 FQGNSA. Drawing the rest from reference TRBV7-2 and TRBJ1-2, the complete variable domain is GAGVSQSPSNKVTEKGKDVELRCDPISGHTALYWYRQSLGQGLEFLIYFQGNSAPDKSGLPSDRFSAERTGGSVSTLTIQRTQQEDSAVYLCASSLVIGGRVYGYTFGSGTRLTVV.